Shown below are 8 T cell receptor beta chains from a single sample sequenced in a study of cytomegalovirus exposure and HLA in healthy donors. The data were produced by immunoSEQ multiplex PCR, yet TCRdb's version contains in-frame clones alone and is incomplete. The table records roughly 90,000 clones, 90% to 95% of them present only once. The specimen sequenced was PBMCs. The source is a woman in her twenties or thirties in good health and CMV-seropositive.

V gene TRBV9 combines with J gene TRBJ2-1; perhaps TRBD2 as D (6 bases). V was cut by 3 bases and J by 5 bases, with 18 bases left in between. This CDR3 spans 16 amino acids. Germline CDR1 is SGDLS and CDR2 is YYNGEE. The CDR3 nucleotides read TGTGCCAGCAGCGCCTCGGTTCTAGCGTTAGACAATGAGCAGTTCTTC. Translation gives CASSASVLALDNEQFF.

The CDR3 spells CASMREGGVYEQYF. The CDR3 DNA reads as TGTGCCAGCATGCGGGAGGGCGGGGTCTACGAGCAGTACTTC. The V call is TRBV6-5, the J call TRBJ2-7; 9 nucleotides match TRBD2. Germline assignment: CDR1 MNHEY and CDR2 SVGAGI. V lost 7 bases, J lost 3 bases, and 7 bases stayed unmatched. The CDR3 runs 14 residues.

About this clone itself: The sample holds other DNA sequences that translate to the same CDR3. The chain combines TRBV4-3 with TRBJ1-1; D is uncertain. Trimming shortened V by 1 base and J by 1 base, and 4 bases separated the two germline ends. This CDR3 has 13 residues. Germline V gives CDR1 LGHNA, CDR2 YSLEER. CDR3 protein: CASSQARNTEAFF. CDR3 bases: TGCGCCAGCAGCCAAGCCAGGAACACTGAAGCTTTCTTT.

The rearrangement uses TRBV5-1 and TRBJ1-3, with a possible D match to TRBD1 (6 bases). Deletions cut 0 bases from V and 0 bases from J, with 19 bases between. Germline V gene lookup returns CDR1 SGHRS and CDR2 YFSETQ. This CDR3 is 19 amino acids long. The CDR3 DNA reads TGCGCCAGCAGCTTGGAGGGTGACAGGCGAAGAAACTCTGGAAACACCATATATTTT. Its translation: CASSLEGDRRRNSGNTIYF.

V is TRBV19 and J is TRBJ1-1; D is perhaps TRBD1 (6 bases). V was clipped by 9 bases and J by 6 bases, with 14 bases between them. Germline assignment: CDR1 LNHDA and CDR2 SQIVND (reference sequence). This CDR3 contains 12 residues. For the CDR3, the DNA is TGTGCCAGCCAGGGACACAAGTCTGAAGCTTTCTTT. Translation gives CASQGHKSEAFF.

CDR3 nucleotides: TGTGCCAGCAGTTTTCGGGGATCTCCGACCTACGAGCAGTACTTC. Protein sequence: CASSFRGSPTYEQYF. This chain joins TRBV27 and TRBJ2-7, with TRBD2 as a possible D gene (5 bases). Germline CDR1 is MNHEY and CDR2 is SMNVEV (reference sequence). Trimming left V 3 bases short and J 2 bases short, with 14 bases between. This CDR3 region has 15 residues.

The CDR3 sequence: CASSLPQGASGRIASYNEQFF. CDR3 DNA: TGTGCCAGCAGTTTACCCCAGGGGGCTAGCGGGAGGATCGCCTCCTACAATGAGCAGTTCTTC. V gene TRBV28 combines with J gene TRBJ2-1; 11 bases are a match to TRBD2. CDR3 length: 21 amino acids. Germline CDR1 MDHEN, CDR2 SYDVKM. V dropped 2 bases and J dropped 0; count of bases not matched to a gene: 15.

The chain is built from TRBV5-8 and TRBJ2-6; D call uncertain. The V end lost 2 bases, the J end lost 2 bases, and 14 bases lay between the germline ends. The CDR3 length is 17 residues. CDR1 is SGHTS and CDR2 is YDEGEE in the germline V gene. The CDR3 loop is CASSLVTGFTGANVLTF. The CDR3 bases are TGTGCCAGCAGCTTAGTTACGGGTTTTACTGGGGCCAACGTCCTGACTTTC.